A selection of T cell receptor beta chains follows, all from one sample in a study of cytotoxic CD8 clonotypes in ibrutinib-treated CLL. Measured with immunoSEQ multiplex PCR; TCRdb has only the in-frame clones, and not every one. The sample lists just over 200,000 clones; about three quarters were seen once. The sample in question was PBMCs, obtained after 12 months of ibrutinib treatment. Receptors were obtained from a human donor with chronic lymphocytic leukemia. Both conserved end residues are part of each CDR3. A D gene is named only where the DNA matches it firmly. For some rows the clone size is stated as once, few or many, or as a class when expanded; others skip it.

TRBJ1-4,TRBV6-5,-,TRBD1,TGTGCCAGCAGCTCTCAGGGGGCAGGTGAAAAACTGTTTTTT,CASSSQGAGEKLFF
TRBJ2-3,TRBV6-1,-,TRBD2,TGTGCCAGCAGTGAGGGGCGGGGGGGCACAGATACGCAGTATTTT,CASSEGRGGTDTQYF
TRBJ2-1,TRBV30,few,TRBD2,TGTGCCTGGACCGGGGGGGTCTACAATGAGCAGTTCTTC,CAWTGGVYNEQFF
TRBJ1-2,TRBV30,-,TRBD1,TGTGCCTCGAGTCCCGGGACAGGGGGCTATGGCTACACCTTC,CASSPGTGGYGYTF
TRBJ1-5,TRBV27,-,-,TGTGCCAGCACCCCATTCCCCGACTCCTCTAATCAGCCCCAGCATTTT,CASTPFPDSSNQPQHF
TRBJ1-3,TRBV15,-,TRBD1,TGTGCCACCAGCAGATCTACCGGGACAGGGACTGGAAACACCATATATTTT,CATSRSTGTGTGNTIYF
TRBJ1-4,TRBV28,-,-,TGTGCCAGCAGTTTAAATGAAAAACTGTTTTTT,CASSLNEKLFF
TRBJ1-1,TRBV13,-,-,TGTGCCAGCAGCTTAAGAGGCTTTAACACTGAAGCTTTCTTT,CASSLRGFNTEAFF
TRBJ1-1,TRBV5-1,few,-,TGCGCCAGCAGCTTAGACCCGAACACTGAAGCTTTCTTT,CASSLDPNTEAFF
TRBJ2-7,TRBV28,-,-,TGTGCCAGCAATCCGACCGGGAGCTCCTACGAGCAGTACTTC,CASNPTGSSYEQYF
TRBJ1-2,TRBV11-2,-,TRBD1,TGTGCCAGCAGCCAGGACAGGGGAAGGGGTAACTATGGCTACACCTTC,CASSQDRGRGNYGYTF
TRBJ2-5,TRBV30,few,-,TGTGCCTGGAGTGCATATTTTTCCCCGGAGACCCAGTACTTC,CAWSAYFSPETQYF
TRBJ1-1,TRBV7-9,-,-,TGTGCCAGCAGCTTAGCGGAAGGGCGGGGGACTGAAGCTTTCTTT,CASSLAEGRGTEAFF
TRBJ2-7,TRBV5-8,once,-,TGTGCCACCGGGAACAGGGACTATTCCTACGAGCAGTACTTC,CATGNRDYSYEQYF
TRBJ2-5,TRBV4-3,-,-,TGCGCCAGCAGCCAAGACAGGCTCCCGCGGGAGACCCAGTACTTC,CASSQDRLPRETQYF
TRBJ2-1,TRBV20-1,-,-,TGCAGTGCCACTAGGGGCCATGAGCAGTTCTTC,CSATRGHEQFF
TRBJ2-7,TRBV29-1,once,TRBD1,TGCAGCGTTCAACGGGGACAGGGTTTCGACGAGCAGTACTTC,CSVQRGQGFDEQYF
TRBJ1-4,TRBV6-5,-,TRBD1,TGTGCCAGCAGCCCCCGGACAGGGGGGGTACTGTTTTTT,CASSPRTGGVLFF
TRBJ2-5,TRBV30,once,TRBD2,TGTGCCTGGAGTGTACGTAGCGGGAAAGAGACCCAGTACTTC,CAWSVRSGKETQYF
TRBJ2-5,TRBV4-2,-,-,TGTGCCAGCAGCCGAAGTTACGGAGCCGAGACCCAGTACTTC,CASSRSYGAETQYF
TRBJ2-5,TRBV27,-,TRBD2,TGTGCCAGCAACCCCGGCGGCGGGAGGGAGACCCAGTACTTC,CASNPGGGRETQYF
TRBJ1-5,TRBV7-2,once,TRBD1,TGTGCCAGCAGCACAGGGGATCAGCCCCAGCATTTT,CASSTGDQPQHF
TRBJ2-3,TRBV5-1,-,-,TGCGCCAGCGGGGGACGCCGCACAGATACGCAGTATTTT,CASGGRRTDTQYF
TRBJ2-7,TRBV15,few,-,TGTGCCACCAGCAGAGATGCAGGGGGGGAGCAGTACTTC,CATSRDAGGEQYF
TRBJ2-6,TRBV2,-,-,TGTGCCAGCACCCGGGATACTGGGGCCAACGTCCTGACTTTC,CASTRDTGANVLTF
TRBJ2-7,TRBV9,-,-,TGTGCCAGCAGCGTAGAGGAGCGCCGTTACGAGCAGTACTTC,CASSVEERRYEQYF
TRBJ2-7,TRBV5-4,-,-,TGTGCCAGCAGCCTGAGGGGAGCGGCCCGAGGGCAGTACTTC,CASSLRGAARGQYF
TRBJ2-7,TRBV19,-,TRBD1,TGTGCCAGTAAGCCGGGACAGGGAGCCTACGAGCAGTACTTC,CASKPGQGAYEQYF
TRBJ2-2,TRBV9,-,-,TGTGCCAGCAGCGTAGGGTCGGGGAGGCTGTTTTTT,CASSVGSGRLFF
TRBJ1-5,TRBV7-2,-,-,TGTGCCAGCAGCTTAGAAAGGCGGGGAGGACAGCCCCAGCATTTT,CASSLERRGGQPQHF
TRBJ1-5,TRBV7-9,-,-,TGTGCCAGCAGCTTAGTCGCGGGGGCGGGTCAGCCCCAGCATTTT,CASSLVAGAGQPQHF
TRBJ2-1,TRBV5-1,-,TRBD1,TGCGCCAGCAGCCCACAGGGGGACCACAATGAGCAGTTCTTC,CASSPQGDHNEQFF
TRBJ2-5,TRBV7-9,-,-,TGTGCCAGCAGCTCAGGACAGAAACAAGAGACCCAGTACTTC,CASSSGQKQETQYF
TRBJ1-2,TRBV2,-,TRBD1,TGTGCCAGCGGCGGGGACAGATCCTATGGGGGCTACACCTTC,CASGGDRSYGGYTF
TRBJ1-1,TRBV30,few,-,TGTGCCTGGAGTGTACCCATCCGGAACACTGAAGCTTTCTTT,CAWSVPIRNTEAFF
TRBJ2-3,TRBV5-1,-,-,TGCGCCAGCAGCTTGTATCAGGGACCCACAGATACGCAGTATTTT,CASSLYQGPTDTQYF
TRBJ2-2,TRBV18,-,-,TGTGCCAGCTCACCACAGGGTGCCGGGGAGCTGTTTTTT,CASSPQGAGELFF
TRBJ1-3,TRBV6-6,few,-,TGTGCCAGCAGTTACTCGCGACCAAGCTCTGGAAACACCATATATTTT,CASSYSRPSSGNTIYF
TRBJ1-1,TRBV6-5,few,TRBD1,TGTGCCAGCAGTTACGGCACAGGGGCTGCCACTGAAGCTTTCTTT,CASSYGTGAATEAFF
TRBJ2-7,TRBV30,-,-,TGTGCCTGGAGTGTACTGTACGAGCAGTACTTC,CAWSVLYEQYF
TRBJ1-2,TRBV18,-,TRBD1,TGTGCCAGCTCATCAGGGGGCAGTGACTATGGCTACACCTTC,CASSSGGSDYGYTF
TRBJ1-1,TRBV5-1,-,-,TGCGCCAGCAGCTTGGAGGTCAGGGCGGGAGTCACTGAAGCTTTCTTT,CASSLEVRAGVTEAFF
TRBJ1-5,TRBV11-2,-,-,TGTGCCAGCAGCTTAGACCGGGGTCAGCCCCAGCATTTT,CASSLDRGQPQHF
TRBJ2-1,TRBV7-3,-,TRBD2,TGTGCCAGCAGCTTAGGGACTAGCGAGACCGATGAGCAGTTCTTC,CASSLGTSETDEQFF
TRBJ2-7,TRBV4-3,-,-,TGCGCCAGCAGCCGGGACTGGATAACCTACGAGCAGTACTTC,CASSRDWITYEQYF
TRBJ1-4,TRBV7-2,few,-,TGTGCCAGCAGCTTTGGGGGCGGGAATGAAAAACTGTTTTTT,CASSFGGGNEKLFF
TRBJ1-1,TRBV18,-,-,TGTGCCAGCTCACCGGACAGCTTAAACACTGAAGCTTTCTTT,CASSPDSLNTEAFF
TRBJ1-5,TRBV5-1,-,-,TGCGCCAGCAGCCGGGACGCGGGCAATCAGCCCCAGCATTTT,CASSRDAGNQPQHF
TRBJ2-3,TRBV19,-,-,TGTGCCAGTAGTATAGGTAGCCCAGATACGCAGTATTTT,CASSIGSPDTQYF
TRBJ1-2,TRBV28,-,-,TGTGCCAGCAGTAACAGGGTTAGCTATGGCTACACCTTC,CASSNRVSYGYTF
TRBJ1-1,TRBV27,few,TRBD1,TGTGCCAGCAGCCCAGACAGGGTGAACACTGAAGCTTTCTTT,CASSPDRVNTEAFF
TRBJ2-7,TRBV7-2,-,-,TGTGCCAGCAGCCTCGGAAGTAGCCCAACCTACGAGCAGTACTTC,CASSLGSSPTYEQYF
TRBJ2-7,TRBV7-2,once,TRBD2,TGTGCCAGCAGCCCGGGGGGGTTCGGATCGTACGAGCAGTACTTC,CASSPGGFGSYEQYF
TRBJ1-4,TRBV9,-,TRBD1,TGTGCCAGCAGCGTGGACAGGGTCCCTAATGAAAAACTGTTTTTT,CASSVDRVPNEKLFF
TRBJ1-2,TRBV5-1,-,-,TGCGCCAGCAGCCAATCCGGGACTGAACGTAGTTTGGGCTACACCTTC,CASSQSGTERSLGYTF
TRBJ2-3,TRBV2,-,TRBD2,TGTGCCAGCACTGGGGTAGCGGGGGGCCCCACAGATACGCAGTATTTT,CASTGVAGGPTDTQYF